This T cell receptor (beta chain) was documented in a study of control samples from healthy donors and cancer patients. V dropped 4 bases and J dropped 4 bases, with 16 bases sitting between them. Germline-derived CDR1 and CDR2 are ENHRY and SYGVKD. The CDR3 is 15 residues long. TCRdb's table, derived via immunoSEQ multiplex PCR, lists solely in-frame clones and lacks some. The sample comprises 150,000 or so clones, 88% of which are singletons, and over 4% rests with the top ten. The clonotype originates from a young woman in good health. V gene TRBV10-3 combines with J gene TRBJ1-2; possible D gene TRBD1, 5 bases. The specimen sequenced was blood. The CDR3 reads CAISVKGDPAYGYTF. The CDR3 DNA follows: TGTGCCATCAGTGTAAAAGGGGACCCCGCCTATGGCTACACCTTC.